This T cell receptor (beta chain) derives from a study of CD8+CD57+ T cells in acquired aplastic anemia. As for the study in general: Sorted CD4+ and CD8+ cells gave an average of about 3 ug of DNA. Healthy donors gave roughly 9.9 million reads on average for CD4+ cells.

Whole-study results and caveats: The CD8+ Simpson's diversity of patients and controls was not significantly different. Patients and controls turned out to have approximately 29 CD8+ CDR3 sequences in common.

According to the study, genomic DNA was the template for TCR beta VDJ and CDR3 profiling. TCRdb processed the reads anew with MiXCR; each CDR3 protein has one entry. There are about 48,000 distinct CDR3 sequences in the sample; approximately 72% occur only once, and approximately 34% lies in the top ten. In regard to this clonotype: The antigen is undetermined.

The source is a human donor in good health, serving as a control. Sequenced input: sorted CD4+, CD8+, or CD8+CD57+ T cells (not recorded which) from PBMCs.

The CDR3 loop is CASSEFGGNYGYTF. The CDR3 coding sequence is TGTGCCAGCAGTGAATTCGGCGGAAACTATGGCTACACCTTC. The chain carries TRBV25-1 and TRBJ1-2; D uncertain. Looked up from germline, CDR1 is MGHDK and CDR2 is SYGVNS. This CDR3 is built from 14 residues. V was pared by 1 base and J by 2 bases, with 8 bases between.